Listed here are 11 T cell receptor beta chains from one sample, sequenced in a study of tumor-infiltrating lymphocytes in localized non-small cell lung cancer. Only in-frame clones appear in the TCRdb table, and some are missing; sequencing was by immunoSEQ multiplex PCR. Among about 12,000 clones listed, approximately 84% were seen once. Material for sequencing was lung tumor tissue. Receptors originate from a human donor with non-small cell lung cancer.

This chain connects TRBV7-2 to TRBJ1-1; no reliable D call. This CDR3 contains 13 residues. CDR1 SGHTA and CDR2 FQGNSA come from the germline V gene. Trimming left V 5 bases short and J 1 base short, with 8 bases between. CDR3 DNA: TGTGCCAGCAGCACAACTGAGAACACTGAAGCTTTCTTT. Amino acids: CASSTTENTEAFF. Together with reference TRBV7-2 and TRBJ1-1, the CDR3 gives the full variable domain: GAGVSQSPSNKVTEKGKDVELRCDPISGHTALYWYRQSLGQGLEFLIYFQGNSAPDKSGLPSDRFSAERTGGSVSTLTIQRTQQEDSAVYLCASSTTENTEAFFGQGTRLTVV.

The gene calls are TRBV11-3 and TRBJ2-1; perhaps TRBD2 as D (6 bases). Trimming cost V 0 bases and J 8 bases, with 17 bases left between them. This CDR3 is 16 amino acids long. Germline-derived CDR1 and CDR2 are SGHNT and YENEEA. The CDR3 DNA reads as TGTGCCAGCAGCTTAGATTCCGCGCCCAGGAGGGATGAGCAGTTCTTC. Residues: CASSLDSAPRRDEQFF.

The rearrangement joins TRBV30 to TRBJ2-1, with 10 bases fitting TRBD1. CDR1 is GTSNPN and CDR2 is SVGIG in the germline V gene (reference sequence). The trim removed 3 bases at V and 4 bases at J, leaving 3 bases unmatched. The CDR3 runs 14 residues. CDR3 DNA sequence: TGTGCCTGGAGGACAGGGGGCAGTTACAATGAGCAGTTCTTC. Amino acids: CAWRTGGSYNEQFF.

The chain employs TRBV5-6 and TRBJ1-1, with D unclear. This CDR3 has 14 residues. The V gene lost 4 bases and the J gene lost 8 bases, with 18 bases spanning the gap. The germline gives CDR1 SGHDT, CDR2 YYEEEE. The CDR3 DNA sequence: TGTGCCAGCAGCCCCTCTCGCAGGCGTCTGGAAGCTTTCTTT. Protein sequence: CASSPSRRRLEAFF.

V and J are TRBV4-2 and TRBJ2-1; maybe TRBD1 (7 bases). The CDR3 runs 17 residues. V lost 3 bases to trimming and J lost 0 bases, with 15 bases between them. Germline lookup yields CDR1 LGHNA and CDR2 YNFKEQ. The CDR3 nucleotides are TGTGCCAGCAGCCAGCAGGGGGGTAGTAGCTCCTACAATGAGCAGTTCTTC. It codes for CASSQQGGSSSYNEQFF.

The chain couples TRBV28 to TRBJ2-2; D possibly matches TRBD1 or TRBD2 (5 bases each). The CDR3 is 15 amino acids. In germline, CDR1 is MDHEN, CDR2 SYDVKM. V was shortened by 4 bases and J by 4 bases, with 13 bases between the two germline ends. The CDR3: CASSSGASFTGELFF. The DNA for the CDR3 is TGTGCCAGCAGTTCCGGGGCGAGTTTCACCGGGGAGCTGTTTTTT.

CDR3 amino acids: CASSMISSSYNEQFF. The DNA for the CDR3 is TGTGCCAGTAGTATGATATCTAGCTCCTACAATGAGCAGTTCTTC. The rearrangement uses TRBV19 and TRBJ2-1; D ambiguous. CDR3 size: 15 residues. V gave up 3 bases and J gave up 0 bases, with 9 bases separating them. Germline V gene sequence: CDR1 LNHDA, CDR2 SQIVND (reference sequence).

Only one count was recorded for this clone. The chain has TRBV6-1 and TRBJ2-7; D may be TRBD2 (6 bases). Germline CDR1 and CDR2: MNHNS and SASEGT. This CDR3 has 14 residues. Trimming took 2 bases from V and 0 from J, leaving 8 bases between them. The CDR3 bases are TGTGCCAGCAGTGAATACGGGAGCTCCTACGAGCAGTACTTC. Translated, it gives CASSEYGSSYEQYF.

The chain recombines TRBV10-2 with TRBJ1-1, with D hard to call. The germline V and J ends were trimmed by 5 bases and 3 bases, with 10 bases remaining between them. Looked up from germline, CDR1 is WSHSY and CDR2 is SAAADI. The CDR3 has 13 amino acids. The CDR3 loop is CASSLFRDTEAFF. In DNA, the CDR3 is TGCGCCAGCAGTCTTTTCCGGGACACTGAAGCTTTCTTT.

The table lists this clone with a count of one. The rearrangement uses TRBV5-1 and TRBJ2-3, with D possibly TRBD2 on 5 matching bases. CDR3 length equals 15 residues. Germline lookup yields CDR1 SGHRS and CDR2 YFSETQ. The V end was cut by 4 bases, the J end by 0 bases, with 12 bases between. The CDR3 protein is CASSVSVTSTDTQYF. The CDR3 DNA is TGCGCCAGCAGCGTTAGCGTCACTAGCACAGATACGCAGTATTTT.

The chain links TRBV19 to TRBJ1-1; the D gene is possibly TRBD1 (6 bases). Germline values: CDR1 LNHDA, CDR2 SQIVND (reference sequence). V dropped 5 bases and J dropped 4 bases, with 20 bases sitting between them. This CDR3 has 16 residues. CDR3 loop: CASSHNSGRGGTEAFF. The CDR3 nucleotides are TGTGCCAGTAGTCATAACTCCGGCAGGGGCGGCACTGAAGCTTTCTTT. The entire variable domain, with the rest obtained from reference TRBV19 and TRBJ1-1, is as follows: DGGITQSPKYLFRKEGQNVTLSCEQNLNHDAMYWYRQDPGQGLRLIYYSQIVNDFQKGDIAEGYSVSREKKESFPLTVTSAQKNPTAFYLCASSHNSGRGGTEAFFGQGTRLTVV.